The 27 T cell receptor beta chains listed next were all sequenced from one sample in a study of post-analysis software for immune sequencing data. Their antigens remain unidentified. Findings and caveats of the study: Higher frequency in patients than in controls was seen for five TRBV segments, with TRBV5-6, TRBV5-1 and TRBV20-1 among them.

Unique molecular identifiers tagged the TCR beta cDNA libraries. TCRdb reprocessed the PCR reads with MiXCR, giving one entry per CDR3 protein. The sample has a few hundred thousand distinct CDR3 sequences, more than 30% seen once; the top ten hold 7.6%. Sequencing input: blood. Receptors originate from a girl aged 2 to 9 with multiple sclerosis.

This clonotype was recorded once. This chain uses TRBV12-3 or TRBV12-4 with TRBJ2-5; 8 positions match TRBD1. V lost 3 bases, J lost 11 bases, and 14 bases stayed unmatched. The CDR3 extends over 15 amino acids. The CDR3 region is CASSFYRQGAKEQYF. The CDR3 DNA is TGTGCCAGCAGTTTTTATAGGCAGGGGGCTAAGGAGCAGTACTTC.

V is TRBV5-1 and J is TRBJ2-2, with no clear D. Trimming cost V 2 bases and J 8 bases, with 22 bases left between them. The CDR3 consists of 17 residues. Germline V gene data show CDR1 as SGHRS and CDR2 as YFSETQ. CDR3 region: CASSFSVSAEPWGELFF. As DNA, the CDR3 is TGCGCCAGCAGCTTCAGCGTATCGGCAGAACCGTGGGGGGAGCTGTTTTTT.

The chain has TRBV4-1 and TRBJ2-5; no reliable D call. V was trimmed by 1 base and J by 4 bases, leaving 10 bases between them. The CDR3 is made up of 14 amino acids. Germline CDR1 is MGHRA and CDR2 is YSYEKL. The CDR3 DNA follows: TGCGCCAGCAGCCAAGTACTGGGAATAGAGACCCAGTACTTC. It encodes CASSQVLGIETQYF.

J is TRBJ2-1 and V is TRBV6-5, with TRBD2 matching over 10 bases. The ends lost 10 bases at V and 4 bases at J; junction bases unmatched: 13. Germline V gene lookup returns CDR1 MNHEY and CDR2 SVGAGI. There are 16 residues in the CDR3. The CDR3 region is CATQAGTSALYNEQFF. As DNA, the CDR3 is TGTGCCACACAAGCGGGGACTAGCGCACTTTACAATGAGCAGTTCTTC.

CDR3 sequence: CSAKGGSTDTQYF. The CDR3 DNA sequence: TGCAGTGCTAAGGGCGGTAGCACAGATACGCAGTATTTT. The rearrangement uses TRBV20-1 and TRBJ2-3; D is undetermined. Germline CDR1 and CDR2: DFQATT and SNEGSKA (reference sequence). Deletions cut 4 bases from V and 0 bases from J, with 8 bases between. This CDR3 spans 13 amino acids.

The genes are TRBV28 and TRBJ1-2; 8 nucleotides match TRBD1. This CDR3 region has 15 residues. Germline CDR1 is MDHEN and CDR2 is SYDVKM. The V and J ends lost 6 bases and 4 bases, in that order; junction bases with no gene match: 10. The CDR3 loop is CASRSPPDRGYGYTF. Written as DNA, the CDR3 is TGTGCCAGCAGATCCCCCCCTGACAGGGGCTATGGCTACACCTTC.

This clonotype has only a few counts. V is TRBV5-5 and J is TRBJ2-6; possibly TRBD1 for D (6 bases). CDR3 length equals 17 residues. CDR1 and CDR2 (germline): SGHKS, YYEKEE (reference sequence). Trimming left V 1 base short and J 0 bases short, with 11 bases between. The chain's CDR3 is CASSLPGQASGANVLTF. In DNA, the CDR3 is TGTGCCAGCAGCTTGCCGGGACAAGCCTCTGGGGCCAACGTCCTGACTTTC.

The chain joins TRBV6-5 to TRBJ2-1, with 8 bases fitting TRBD2. Germline V gene sequence: CDR1 MNHEY, CDR2 SVGAGI. This CDR3 contains 17 residues. Germline trimming cut 0 bases from V and 2 bases from J; bases unmatched to any gene: 6. DNA of the CDR3: TGTGCCAGCAGTTACTCGACACTAGCGGACACCTACAATGAGCAGTTCTTC. Its protein product is CASSYSTLADTYNEQFF.

The V call is TRBV5-1, the J call TRBJ2-1; D not certain. This CDR3 has 13 residues. The germline V and J ends were trimmed by 7 bases and 0 bases, with 8 bases remaining between them. CDR1 and CDR2 (germline): SGHRS, YFSETQ. CDR3 protein: CASGPSSYNEQFF. In DNA form, the CDR3 reads TGCGCCAGCGGCCCCAGCTCCTACAATGAGCAGTTCTTC.

In the case of this clonotype: One end of the junction does not line up with germline, which may come from a read error. The chain uses TRBV6-4 and TRBJ2-1, with 8 bases aligning to TRBD1. The CDR3 totals 15 residues. Germline V gene data show CDR1 as MRHNA and CDR2 as SNTAGT. CDR3 in amino acids: CASSAGQGSYSEQFF. CDR3 nucleotide sequence: TGTGCCAGCAGTGCCGGACAGGGCTCCTACAGTGAGCAGTTCTTC.

The chain carries TRBV7-2 and TRBJ2-7; D is possibly TRBD1 (5 bases). The CDR3 length is 13 residues. The germline V and J ends were trimmed by 1 base and 3 bases, with 7 bases remaining between them. CDR1 SGHTA and CDR2 FQGNSA come from the germline V gene. The CDR3 DNA reads as TGTGCCAGCAGCTTAGAACAGGACTACGAGCAGTACTTC. Its protein product is CASSLEQDYEQYF.

The rearrangement uses TRBV4-1 and TRBJ2-1; D unresolved. The CDR3 consists of 12 residues. The V gene lost 6 bases and the J gene lost 8 bases, with 11 bases spanning the gap. The V gene's germline CDR1 is MGHRA and CDR2 YSYEKL. The CDR3 sequence is CASRGLWYEQFF. CDR3 bases: TGCGCCAGCAGGGGGTTGTGGTATGAGCAGTTCTTC.

This rearrangement joins TRBV29-1 to TRBJ2-5; D is unclear. This CDR3 is 12 amino acids long. V lost 7 bases and J 2 bases, leaving 11 bases between the germline ends. The germline CDR1 and CDR2 sequences are SQVTM and ANQGSEA. This CDR3 reads CSAMPLQETQYF. CDR3 bases: TGCAGCGCAATGCCCTTACAAGAGACCCAGTACTTC. The whole variable domain, filled in from reference TRBV29-1 and TRBJ2-5, reads SAVISQKPSRDICQRGTSLTIQCQVDSQVTMMFWYRQQPGQSLTLIATANQGSEATYESGFVIDKFPISRPNLTFSTLTVSNMSPEDSSIYLCSAMPLQETQYFGPGTRLLVL.

V is TRBV28 and J is TRBJ2-7; 9 nucleotides agree with TRBD1. Trimming at V came to 7 bases and at J to 3 bases, leaving 7 bases not matched to a gene. The CDR3 runs 14 residues. Germline CDR1 and CDR2: MDHEN and SYDVKM. CDR3 bases: TGTGCCAGCACCGGCGGGACAGGGTTCTACGAGCAGTACTTC. Protein product: CASTGGTGFYEQYF. Full variable domain (outside the CDR3, taken from reference TRBV28 and TRBJ2-7): DVKVTQSSRYLVKRTGEKVFLECVQDMDHENMFWYRQDPGLGLRLIYFSYDVKMKEKGDIPEGYSVSREKKERFSLILESASTNQTSMYLCASTGGTGFYEQYFGPGTRLTVT.

This clonotype turned up a few times. V is TRBV3-1 and J is TRBJ1-6, with D possibly being TRBD1 (5 bases). The CDR3 sequence is 14 residues long. Germline loops: CDR1 LGHDT, CDR2 YNNKEL (reference sequence). Deletions cut 1 base from V and 8 bases from J, with 9 bases between. The CDR3 nucleotides read TGTGCCAGCAGCCAAGTAGACAGTTATTCACCCCTCCACTTT. Its protein is CASSQVDSYSPLHF.

The chain links TRBV5-1 to TRBJ2-3; D possibly corresponds to TRBD2 (6 bases). Germline V CDR1 and CDR2: SGHRS, YFSETQ. V was clipped by 4 bases and J by 3 bases, with 9 bases between them. The CDR3 contains 13 residues. CDR3 nucleotides: TGCGCCAGCAGCAGGGGAGGAACAGATACGCAGTATTTT. Translated, it gives CASSRGGTDTQYF.

This clonotype appeared a few times. The chain uses TRBV14 and TRBJ1-3, with unresolved D. In germline, CDR1 is SGHDN, CDR2 FVKESK. The CDR3 is made up of 14 amino acids. V lost 4 bases and J lost 0, with 7 bases in between. The CDR3 sequence: CASSRSSSGNTIYF. CDR3 coding DNA: TGTGCCAGCAGCCGCAGCAGCTCTGGAAACACCATATATTTT.

This clonotype came up a few times. The gene calls are TRBV12-3 or TRBV12-4 and TRBJ2-3; D remains unclear. Trimming took off 3 bases at V and 2 bases at J, with 12 bases between the two ends. This CDR3 is built from 15 residues. The CDR3 DNA reads as TGTGCCAGCAGTTTTTTGGCGCCGATCACAGATACGCAGTATTTT. Protein: CASSFLAPITDTQYF.

V and J are TRBV4-1 and TRBJ2-4; possible D gene TRBD2, 6 bases. Trimming shortened V by 2 bases and J by 8 bases, and 13 bases separated the two germline ends. This CDR3 comprises 14 residues. Germline V CDR1 and CDR2: MGHRA, YSYEKL. As DNA, the CDR3 is TGCGCCAGCAGCCAAACAGGAGGGCGGTACATTCAGTACTTC. It is translated as CASSQTGGRYIQYF.

This clonotype showed up just a few times. This rearrangement joins TRBV29-1 to TRBJ1-2; TRBD1 aligns across 8 bases. J gave up 4 bases and V 3 bases, and 4 bases lay outside the gene matches. Per germline, CDR1 SQVTM and CDR2 ANQGSEA. The CDR3 totals 13 residues. CDR3: CSVEFGQGYGYTF. In DNA form, the CDR3 reads TGCAGCGTTGAGTTCGGACAGGGCTATGGCTACACCTTC.

The genes are TRBV9 and TRBJ1-6; TRBD1 matches at 8 bases. Germline V gene lookup returns CDR1 SGDLS and CDR2 YYNGEE. The V segment lost 0 bases and the J segment 13 bases; nucleotides outside the gene matches: 18. The CDR3 is 18 residues long. CDR3 sequence (DNA): TGTGCCAGCAGCGTAGAGCTCAATGATCCGGGACAGGCGCTTCCCCTCCACTTT. This translates into CASSVELNDPGQALPLHF.

CDR3 protein: CASSARDSFLNTEAFF. The CDR3 DNA is TGTGCCAGCAGTGCACGGGACAGCTTTTTGAACACTGAAGCTTTCTTT. The rearrangement joins TRBV28 to TRBJ1-1; 7 nucleotides line up with TRBD1. With 5 bases clipped from V and 0 bases from J, the junction kept 9 bases outside the gene matches. The CDR3 has 16 residues. CDR1 MDHEN and CDR2 SYDVKM come from the germline V gene.

This clonotype was detected only a few times. The chain combines TRBV12-3 or TRBV12-4 with TRBJ1-2; 7 bases are shared with TRBD1. Trimming at V came to 2 bases and at J to 8 bases, leaving 11 bases not matched to a gene. This CDR3 is 15 amino acids long. CDR3 region: CASSLPQGGAKGYTF. CDR3 nucleotides: TGTGCCAGCAGTTTACCCCAGGGGGGGGCTAAGGGCTACACCTTC.

V usage is TRBV7-6 and J usage is TRBJ2-7, with TRBD1 as a possible D gene (5 bases). The CDR3 covers 14 residues. The germline CDR1 and CDR2 sequences are SGHVS and FNYEAQ. Trimming removed 9 bases at V and 5 bases at J, with 20 bases between. The CDR3 DNA reads TGTGCCAGTAGCCCGAGGACACCTCCGAACGAGCAGTACTTC. Translating it yields CASSPRTPPNEQYF.

The chain links TRBV12-3 or TRBV12-4 to TRBJ1-2; weak D call: TRBD1 (6 bases). Trimming took 3 bases from V and 7 from J, leaving 12 bases between them. The length of the CDR3 is 13 residues. CDR3 sequence reads: CASSFGQGLGYTF. CDR3 bases: TGTGCCAGCAGTTTCGGGCAGGGGCTTGGCTACACCTTC.

The chain has TRBV29-1 and TRBJ1-1; D unclear. With 2 bases removed from V and 10 bases from J, the gap between germline ends came to 20 bases. The germline gives CDR1 SQVTM, CDR2 ANQGSEA. The CDR3 has 14 residues. The CDR3 DNA follows: TGCAGCGTTGAAATTCTACTCTCCCGGCCGAGAGCTTTCTTT. Translated, it gives CSVEILLSRPRAFF.

The chain recombines TRBV2 with TRBJ2-1, with 12 bases fitting TRBD2. From germline, CDR1 is SNHLY and CDR2 FYNNEI. With V trimmed by 8 bases and J by 7 bases, 6 bases remained unmatched. CDR3 size: 14 residues. In nucleotides, the CDR3 is TGTGCCAGCCAACTAGCGGGAGGTAGGAATGAGCAGTTCTTC. It translates to CASQLAGGRNEQFF.